The 22 T cell receptor beta chains listed next were all sequenced from one sample in a study of radiotherapy plus CTLA-4 blockade in lung cancer. Sequenced by immunoSEQ multiplex PCR; TCRdb stores in-frame clones only, minus some. The profile covers 30,000 to 40,000 clones, with roughly 70% appearing a single time and 4% taken by the ten largest. Sequenced here: peripheral blood, sampled from a patient treated with radiotherapy plus ipilimumab. The source of these receptors is a human donor with non-small cell lung cancer who had stable disease on radiotherapy plus ipilimumab.

The chain has TRBV2 and TRBJ2-3; 7 positions match TRBD2. CDR1 is SNHLY and CDR2 is FYNNEI in the germline V gene. The CDR3 totals 13 residues. The junction had 5 bases not matched to a gene; V was cut back by 11 bases and J by 0 bases. As DNA, the CDR3 is TGTGCCCGCGGGACTAAAAGCACAGATACGCAGTATTTT. It encodes CARGTKSTDTQYF.

The chain uses TRBV29-1 and TRBJ2-1, with TRBD2 matching 9 bases. The ends lost 7 bases at V and 9 bases at J; junction bases unmatched: 16. CDR1 and CDR2 from the germline V gene are SQVTM and ANQGSEA. The CDR3 contains 15 residues. CDR3 DNA: TGCAGCGCTGTACTAGCGGGCGGGTTCCAGGGTGAGCAGTTCTTC. Its protein is CSAVLAGGFQGEQFF.

The rearrangement links TRBV28 to TRBJ1-5, with D tentatively TRBD1 (6 bases). The CDR3 is 15 residues long. V shed 7 bases and J shed 4 bases, with 17 bases lying between them. Germline V gene sequence: CDR1 MDHEN, CDR2 SYDVKM. The CDR3 sequence is CASTSTGSWNQPQHF. CDR3 DNA sequence: TGTGCCAGCACCTCCACAGGGTCGTGGAATCAGCCCCAGCATTTT.

The gene calls are TRBV11-2 and TRBJ2-5, with D possibly being TRBD2 (5 bases). The length of the CDR3 is 15 residues. The germline CDR1 and CDR2 sequences are SGHAT and FQNNGV. The germline V and J ends were trimmed by 2 bases and 5 bases, with 15 bases remaining between them. CDR3 amino acids: CASSLNTNSGETQYF. The CDR3 nucleotides read TGTGCCAGCAGCTTAAATACTAACTCGGGGGAGACCCAGTACTTC.

This clone was seen a handful of times. This chain uses TRBV28 with TRBJ2-7, with a possible D match to TRBD2 (5 bases). V was cut by 2 bases and J by 2 bases, with 10 bases left in between. The CDR3 totals 14 residues. The germline V gene has CDR1 MDHEN and CDR2 SYDVKM. For the CDR3, the DNA is TGTGCCAGCAGTTTAGGAGGATTCACCTACGAGCAGTACTTC. Protein sequence: CASSLGGFTYEQYF. Together with reference TRBV28 and TRBJ2-7, the CDR3 gives the full variable domain: DVKVTQSSRYLVKRTGEKVFLECVQDMDHENMFWYRQDPGLGLRLIYFSYDVKMKEKGDIPEGYSVSREKKERFSLILESASTNQTSMYLCASSLGGFTYEQYFGPGTRLTVT.

This clone was seen a handful of times. This chain uses TRBV19 with TRBJ2-2, with a possible D match to TRBD2 (6 bases). V lost 1 base and J lost 0, with 6 bases in between. The CDR3 covers 15 residues. Per germline, CDR1 LNHDA and CDR2 SQIVND (reference sequence). CDR3 nucleotides: TGTGCCAGTAGTATAGTAGCGGCGAACACCGGGGAGCTGTTTTTT. Amino acids: CASSIVAANTGELFF.

The rearrangement joins TRBV5-1 to TRBJ2-1; possible D gene TRBD1, 5 bases. The germline CDR1 and CDR2 sequences are SGHRS and YFSETQ. CDR3 length: 15 amino acids. The V and J ends lost 2 bases and 0 bases respectively, with 9 bases between them. CDR3 amino acids: CASSFDRSSYNEQFF. CDR3 nucleotides: TGCGCCAGCAGCTTCGACAGAAGCTCCTACAATGAGCAGTTCTTC.

The chain has TRBV11-3 and TRBJ2-3; D is perhaps TRBD2 (6 bases). The CDR3 is 17 amino acids. The ends were cut back, 0 bases at V and 1 base at J, with 14 bases in the middle. The V gene's germline CDR1 is SGHNT and CDR2 YENEEA. The CDR3 loop is CASSLDPWREGTDTQYF. The CDR3 nucleotides read TGTGCCAGCAGCTTAGATCCCTGGCGGGAAGGCACAGATACGCAGTATTTT.

The chain couples TRBV11-3 to TRBJ2-1; 7 nucleotides agree with TRBD1. The CDR3 covers 13 residues. The V gene end was trimmed by 7 bases and the J gene end by 9 bases; junction bases not matched to a gene: 9. Germline assignment: CDR1 SGHNT and CDR2 YENEEA. The CDR3 spells CASNKDRDGEQFF. The DNA of the CDR3 is TGTGCCAGCAACAAAGACAGGGACGGTGAGCAGTTCTTC.

This clone showed up just once. A junction boundary mismatches the germline segment, possibly from a read error. This chain joins TRBV7-7 and TRBJ2-5; D is uncertain. This CDR3 comprises 16 residues. Germline V lookup: CDR1 SSHAT, CDR2 FNYEAQ (reference sequence). The CDR3 DNA follows: TGTGCTAGCAGCTTAGGAATCTCGGCAGACGAAGAGACCCAGTACTTC. Translation gives CASSLGISADEETQYF.

The chain combines TRBV18 with TRBJ2-3; D possibly corresponds to TRBD2 (6 bases). Between the trimmed V and J ends, which lost 9 bases and 0 bases, there was a span of 19 bases. The CDR3 has 16 amino acids. In germline, CDR1 is KGHSH, CDR2 LQKENI. The DNA for the CDR3 is TGTGCCAGATCCCCACGGGGAGGCACTAGCACAGATACGCAGTATTTT. Amino acids: CARSPRGGTSTDTQYF.

The rearrangement links TRBV14 to TRBJ2-3; 7 bases line up with TRBD2. CDR3 length equals 14 residues. The ends lost 0 bases at V and 4 bases at J; junction bases unmatched: 1. The V gene's germline CDR1 is SGHDN and CDR2 FVKESK. Here the CDR3 reads CASSQEGRADTQYF. The CDR3 DNA reads as TGTGCCAGCAGCCAAGAGGGGAGGGCAGATACGCAGTATTTT.

V is TRBV5-1 and J is TRBJ2-5; D remains ambiguous. The V end was cut by 4 bases, the J end by 4 bases, with 14 bases between. Germline CDR1 and CDR2: SGHRS and YFSETQ. The CDR3 runs to 14 residues. This chain's CDR3 is CASSPGPARETQYF. The CDR3 DNA sequence: TGCGCCAGCAGCCCGGGTCCGGCCCGAGAGACCCAGTACTTC.

The chain uses TRBV10-3 and TRBJ1-3; D gene unclear. Trimming shortened V by 4 bases and J by 5 bases, and 15 bases separated the two germline ends. Germline loops: CDR1 ENHRY, CDR2 SYGVKD. The CDR3 covers 15 residues. CDR3 in amino acids: CAISGEIGGRNTIYF. The CDR3 coding sequence is TGTGCCATCAGTGGAGAGATAGGTGGAAGAAACACCATATATTTT.

The chain recombines TRBV27 with TRBJ2-7; the match to TRBD2 covers 10 bases. Germline trimming cut 4 bases from V and 1 base from J; bases unmatched to any gene: 7. Germline CDR1 MNHEY, CDR2 SMNVEV (reference sequence). This CDR3 has 16 amino acids. As DNA, the CDR3 is TGTGCCAGCAGTTGGCTAGCGGGGGAACCTTCCTACGAGCAGTACTTC. Protein sequence: CASSWLAGEPSYEQYF.

The CDR3, as DNA: TGTGCCAGCAGTTCACAGGGGGCCAACTATGGCTACACCTTC. Its translation: CASSSQGANYGYTF. The chain is built from TRBV28 and TRBJ1-2, with 9 bases aligning to TRBD1. The CDR3 contains 14 residues. J was trimmed by 2 bases and V by 4 bases; bases with no gene match: 2. In germline, CDR1 is MDHEN, CDR2 SYDVKM.

The V and J genes are TRBV11-3 and TRBJ2-7; 10 nucleotides agree with TRBD1. Germline assignment: CDR1 SGHNT and CDR2 YENEEA. V shed 5 bases and J 0 bases; nucleotides not matched to a gene: 13. CDR3 size: 18 residues. The CDR3 reads CASSRMSTGGVFSYEQYF. The CDR3 DNA follows: TGTGCCAGCAGCAGAATGTCGACAGGGGGCGTTTTCTCCTACGAGCAGTACTTC.

The chain employs TRBV28 and TRBJ1-2; D remains unclear. Germline CDR1 MDHEN, CDR2 SYDVKM. There are 15 residues in the CDR3. Trimming stripped 6 bases from V and 1 base from J, with 15 bases between. The CDR3 DNA sequence: TGTGCCAGCAGCCGAGCGGGAGGGAGTAACTATGGCTACACCTTC. Amino acids: CASSRAGGSNYGYTF.

This chain links TRBV15 with TRBJ2-6; possible D gene TRBD2, 7 bases. From germline, CDR1 is LNHNV and CDR2 YYDKDF (reference sequence). This CDR3 has 17 amino acids. The V end lost 5 bases, the J end lost 2 bases, and 16 bases lay between the germline ends. CDR3 in DNA: TGTGCCACCAGCGCCATGGGAGGGGGTACTGGGGCCAACGTCCTGACTTTC. Residues: CATSAMGGGTGANVLTF.

The chain is built from TRBV13 and TRBJ2-5; 7 bases are shared with TRBD1. Germline CDR1 reads PRHDT; CDR2 reads FYEKMQ (reference sequence). The CDR3 has 15 amino acids. V shed 6 bases and J 4 bases; nucleotides not matched to a gene: 11. The CDR3 DNA reads as TGTGCCAGCAGTTACCGACAGGGTTCGGGAGAGACCCAGTACTTC. This encodes CASSYRQGSGETQYF.

The chain has TRBV6-5 and TRBJ2-1; 12 bases line up with TRBD2. This CDR3 comprises 15 residues. With 5 bases clipped from V and 12 bases from J, the junction kept 11 bases outside the gene matches. Germline assignment: CDR1 MNHEY and CDR2 SVGAGI. The CDR3 nucleotides are TGTGCCAGCAGTCCCCCGCTAGCGGGAGGGAAGATGCAGTTCTTC. Amino acids: CASSPPLAGGKMQFF.

The CDR3, as DNA: TGTGCCAGCAGCTTAACAGCGGGGCCAAATTACGAGCAGTACTTC. Its translation is CASSLTAGPNYEQYF. The chain combines TRBV7-9 with TRBJ2-7, with TRBD2 matching over 7 bases. V lost 2 bases and J lost 4; bases outside the gene matches: 8. Germline V gives CDR1 SEHNR, CDR2 FQNEAQ (reference sequence). The CDR3 extends over 15 amino acids.